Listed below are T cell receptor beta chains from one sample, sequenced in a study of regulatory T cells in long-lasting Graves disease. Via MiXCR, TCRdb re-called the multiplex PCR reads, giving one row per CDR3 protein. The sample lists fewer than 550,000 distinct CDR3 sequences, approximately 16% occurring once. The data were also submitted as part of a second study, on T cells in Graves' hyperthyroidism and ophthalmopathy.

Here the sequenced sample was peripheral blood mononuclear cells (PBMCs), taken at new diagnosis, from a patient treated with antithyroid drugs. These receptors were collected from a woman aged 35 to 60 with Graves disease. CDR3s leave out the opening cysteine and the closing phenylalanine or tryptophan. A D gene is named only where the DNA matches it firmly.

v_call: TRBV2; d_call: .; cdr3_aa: ASKEGYTEAF
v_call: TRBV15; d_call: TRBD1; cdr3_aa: ATSRDPTGARDDYEQY
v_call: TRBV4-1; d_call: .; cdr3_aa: ASSQVVVGTEAF
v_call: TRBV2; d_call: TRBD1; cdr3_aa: ASIVGQGSGEQY
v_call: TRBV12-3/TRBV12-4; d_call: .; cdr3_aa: ASSFATQPQH
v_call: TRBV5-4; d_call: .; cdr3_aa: ASSVSGYEQY
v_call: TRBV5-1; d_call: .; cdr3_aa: ASSFTVNTEAF
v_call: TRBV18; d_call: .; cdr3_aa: ASSPQNLGARL
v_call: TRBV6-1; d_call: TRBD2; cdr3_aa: ASRGPSGNLSSTDTQY
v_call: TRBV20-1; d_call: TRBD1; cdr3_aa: SASGDRGTQTEAF
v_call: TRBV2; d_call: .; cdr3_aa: ASSVGTPRPQH
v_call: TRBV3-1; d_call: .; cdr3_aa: ASSQGVGETQC
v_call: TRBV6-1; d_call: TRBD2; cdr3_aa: ASKLTGGGSYNEQF
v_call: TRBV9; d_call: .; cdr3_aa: ASSDARRGTEAF
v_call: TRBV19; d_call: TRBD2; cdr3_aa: ASSIAGLANTGELF
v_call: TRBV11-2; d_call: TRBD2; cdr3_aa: ASSLAGGLSYEQY
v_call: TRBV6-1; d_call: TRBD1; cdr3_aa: ASSKGQQNQPQH
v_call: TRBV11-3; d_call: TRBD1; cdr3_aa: ASSTRTGTGELF
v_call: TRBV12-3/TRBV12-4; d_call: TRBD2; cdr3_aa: ASGTSGGETQY
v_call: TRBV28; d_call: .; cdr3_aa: ASSSVDTIY
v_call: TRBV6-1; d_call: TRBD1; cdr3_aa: ASRDDPGQATKGFYEQY
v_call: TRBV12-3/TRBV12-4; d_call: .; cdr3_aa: ASSAHGRAEAF
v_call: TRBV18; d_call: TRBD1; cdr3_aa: ASSPFHRGSTEAF
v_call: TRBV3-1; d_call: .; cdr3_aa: ASSQAATGQPQH
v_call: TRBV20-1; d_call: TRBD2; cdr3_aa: SAPPRLAPYEQY
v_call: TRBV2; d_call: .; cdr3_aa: ASSEPGANEQF
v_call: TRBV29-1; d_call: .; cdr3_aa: SVEEGRHEQY
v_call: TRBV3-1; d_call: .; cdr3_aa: ASSQGLDVEQY
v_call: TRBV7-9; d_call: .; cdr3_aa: ASSLEAGSNTGELF
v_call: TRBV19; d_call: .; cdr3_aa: ASRSVGGTEAF
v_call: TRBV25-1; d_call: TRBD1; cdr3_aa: ARSGTGRGVVNTEAF
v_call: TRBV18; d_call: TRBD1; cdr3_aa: ASSPLRDRGSYNSPLH
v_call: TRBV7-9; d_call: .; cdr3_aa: ASSHGVNQPQH